The 18 T cell receptor beta chains listed next were all sequenced from one sample in a study of blood T cell repertoires in COVID-19. Clones were read by immunoSEQ multiplex PCR, and TCRdb kept only the in-frame ones, dropping some. The table shows more than 100,000 clones, with 70% to 90% occurring only once. Material: peripheral blood. The receptor set was obtained from a man aged 50-60 years in a cohort sampled during active COVID-19.

This chain joins TRBV19 and TRBJ1-5, with D unclear. The CDR3 contains 14 residues. CDR1 is LNHDA and CDR2 is SQIVND in the germline V gene (reference sequence). V shed 3 bases and J shed 2 bases, with 8 bases lying between them. CDR3 DNA sequence: TGTGCCAGTAGTATTTCGGGAGGCAATCAGCCCCAGCATTTT. Its translation is CASSISGGNQPQHF.

The chain is built from TRBV6-5 and TRBJ2-7, with D unresolved. V lost 7 bases and J lost 4, with 8 bases in between. This CDR3 is built from 11 residues. Looked up from germline, CDR1 is MNHEY and CDR2 is SVGAGI. The CDR3 loop is CASTNSYEQYV. The CDR3 DNA reads as TGTGCCAGCACCAATTCATACGAGCAGTACGTC.

This clone was recorded once. This chain links TRBV11-2 with TRBJ2-7, with 8 bases lining up with TRBD2. Losses at the gene ends were 5 bases for V and 6 bases for J; bases not matched to a gene: 6. Looked up from germline, CDR1 is SGHAT and CDR2 is FQNNGV. This CDR3 contains 13 residues. The CDR3 DNA reads TGTGCCAGCAGCCCGACCGGGGGGGCCGAGCAGTACGTC. Its protein product is CASSPTGGAEQYV.

This clone was counted a few times. The V gene is TRBV14, the J gene TRBJ1-2; D uncertain. Germline V gives CDR1 SGHDN, CDR2 FVKESK. This CDR3 spans 15 amino acids. V was pared by 1 base and J by 0 bases, with 9 bases between. In DNA, the CDR3 is TGTGCCAGCAGCCAAGCCAGTCTTTCTAACTATGGCTACACCTTC. It is translated as CASSQASLSNYGYTF. Using reference TRBV14 and TRBJ1-2 for the parts outside the CDR3, the full variable domain is EAGVTQFPSHSVIEKGQTVTLRCDPISGHDNLYWYRRVMGKEIKFLLHFVKESKQDESGMPNNRFLAERTGGTYSTLKVQPAELEDSGVYFCASSQASLSNYGYTFGSGTRLTVV.

This sequence joins TRBV6-1 and TRBJ2-5; D remains ambiguous. CDR1 and CDR2 from the germline V gene are MNHNS and SASEGT. CDR3 size: 14 residues. Trimming removed 2 bases at V and 2 bases at J, with 9 bases between. CDR3 amino acids: CASSERLRQETQYF. CDR3 DNA: TGTGCCAGCAGTGAACGGTTGAGGCAAGAGACCCAGTACTTC.

This clone was observed a few times. J is TRBJ1-2 and V is TRBV10-3; D is unclear. Germline CDR1 is ENHRY and CDR2 is SYGVKD. The CDR3 loop spans 12 amino acids. The germline V and J ends were trimmed by 6 bases and 7 bases, with 12 bases remaining between them. DNA for the CDR3: TGTGCCATCAGCTCAGTCCGGGGTGGCTACACCTTC. The encoded protein is CAISSVRGGYTF.

As DNA, the CDR3 is TGCGCCAGCGCATCGTTTAGTGGGAGGACTAGCGGCTACAATGAGCAGTTCTTC. As protein: CASASFSGRTSGYNEQFF. The V call is TRBV5-1, the J call TRBJ2-1, with TRBD2 matching 10 bases. Germline lookup yields CDR1 SGHRS and CDR2 YFSETQ. J lost 3 bases, V lost 7 bases, and 16 bases had no gene match. CDR3 length: 18 residues.

The chain couples TRBV28 to TRBJ1-4; D may be TRBD1 (6 bases). The CDR3 has 15 amino acids. Germline loops: CDR1 MDHEN, CDR2 SYDVKM. V was cut by 4 bases and J by 8 bases, with 17 bases left in between. The CDR3 protein is CASSSSGTSGEKLFF. The CDR3 DNA sequence: TGTGCCAGCAGTTCATCCGGGACATCAGGAGAAAAACTGTTTTTT.

The chain links TRBV6-5 to TRBJ2-7, with 9 bases aligning to TRBD1. The CDR3 spans 15 residues. Looked up from germline, CDR1 is MNHEY and CDR2 is SVGAGI. The trim removed 6 bases at V and 2 bases at J, leaving 8 bases unmatched. The CDR3 loop reads CASRTPGQGAYEQYV. In DNA, the CDR3 is TGTGCCAGCAGAACACCGGGACAGGGAGCCTACGAGCAGTACGTC.

The chain uses TRBV29-1 and TRBJ2-7; TRBD1 matches 10 bases. Per the germline V gene, CDR1 is SQVTM and CDR2 is ANQGSEA. The CDR3 spans 13 residues. V trimming: 4 bases; J trimming: 4 bases; junction bases outside the gene matches: 4. CDR3: CSVVGQGTYEQYF. The CDR3 bases are TGCAGCGTTGTGGGACAGGGGACGTACGAGCAGTACTTC.

This chain joins TRBV6-2 or TRBV6-3 and TRBJ2-3, with 7 bases identical to TRBD2. CDR1 and CDR2 (germline): MNHEY, SVGEGT. The ends lost 2 bases at V and 6 bases at J; junction bases unmatched: 2. The CDR3 covers 13 residues. CDR3 DNA sequence: TGTGCCAGCAGTTACGAGGGAGGGGATACGCAGTATTTT. Its protein product is CASSYEGGDTQYF.

V usage is TRBV28 and J usage is TRBJ2-7, with a possible D match to TRBD1 (5 bases). Trimming stripped 4 bases from V and 3 bases from J, with 13 bases between. This CDR3 contains 14 residues. CDR1 and CDR2 (germline): MDHEN, SYDVKM. CDR3 DNA: TGTGCCAGCAGTTCCGCCGACAGCGTCTACGAGCAGTACTTC. Translated, it gives CASSSADSVYEQYF. The full variable domain, rest sourced from reference TRBV28 and TRBJ2-7, is DVKVTQSSRYLVKRTGEKVFLECVQDMDHENMFWYRQDPGLGLRLIYFSYDVKMKEKGDIPEGYSVSREKKERFSLILESASTNQTSMYLCASSSADSVYEQYFGPGTRLTVT.

V and J are TRBV15 and TRBJ2-7; D is perhaps TRBD1 (6 bases). The CDR3 length is 14 residues. With 1 base removed from V and 4 bases from J, the gap between germline ends came to 11 bases. Germline V lookup: CDR1 LNHNV, CDR2 YYDKDF (reference sequence). The CDR3 bases are TGTGCCACCAGCAGAGGGGGACACCCATACGAGCAGTACTTC. Residues: CATSRGGHPYEQYF.

The table lists this clone with a few counts. The rearrangement links TRBV2 to TRBJ2-2; D possibly corresponds to TRBD1 (6 bases). This CDR3 comprises 15 residues. Germline loops: CDR1 SNHLY, CDR2 FYNNEI. V was clipped by 6 bases and J by 4 bases, with 15 bases between them. The CDR3 loop reads CASRVQGLRTGELFF. The DNA for the CDR3 is TGTGCCAGCAGGGTACAGGGTTTACGCACCGGGGAGCTGTTTTTT.

This chain connects TRBV7-5 to TRBJ1-1. TRBV7-5 is marked as a pseudogene. The CDR3 has 18 amino acids. The CDR3 is CVRSLPLAREKDDTEAFF. The CDR3, as DNA: TGTGTCAGAAGCTTACCCTTGGCGAGGGAGAAAGACGACACTGAAGCTTTCTTT.

The V call is TRBV28, the J call TRBJ2-7; weak D call: TRBD2 (7 bases). The CDR3 is 14 residues long. V was shortened by 7 bases and J by 0 bases, with 13 bases between the two germline ends. The V gene's germline CDR1 is MDHEN and CDR2 SYDVKM. CDR3 residues: CASNRGGVSYEQYV. CDR3 coding DNA: TGTGCCAGCAACAGAGGGGGGGTCTCCTACGAGCAGTACGTC.

This clone turned up a few times. The J gene is TRBJ1-4, the V gene TRBV7-9; tentatively, D is TRBD1 (6 bases). Trimming shortened V by 2 bases and J by 7 bases, and 14 bases separated the two germline ends. Germline values: CDR1 SEHNR, CDR2 FQNEAQ (reference sequence). The CDR3 is 15 amino acids. In nucleotides, the CDR3 is TGTGCCAGCAGCTTACGGCGGGGGGCTGGTGAAAAACTGTTTTTT. It codes for CASSLRRGAGEKLFF.

This clone has a count of ten or more. V gene TRBV23-1 combines with J gene TRBJ2-3, with D tentatively TRBD1 (6 bases). TRBV23-1 is marked as an open reading frame, function uncertain. There are 12 residues in the CDR3. V dropped 6 bases and J dropped 5 bases, with 9 bases sitting between them. The CDR3 loop reads CASRPRGDTQYF. The DNA of the CDR3 is TGCGCCAGCAGGCCCAGGGGAGATACGCAGTATTTT.